This is a list of T cell receptor beta chains from one sample in a study of blood T cell repertoires in COVID-19. Generated by immunoSEQ multiplex PCR, the TCRdb table keeps only in-frame clones and is missing some. The sample records tens of thousands of clones, just under 85% being singletons. The sample taken for sequencing was peripheral blood. The receptors here all came from a man aged 65 to 79 with acute or convalescent COVID-19. The CDR3 runs from the conserved cysteine through the conserved F or W. Each record gives: D gene, V gene, clone size, J gene, CDR3 protein, CDR3 DNA. A D gene is named only where the DNA matches it firmly. Rows give clone size only sometimes, using once, few, many, or a class for an expanded clone.

>TRBD1|TRBV19|-|TRBJ1-1
CASSTGTGVTEAFF
TGTGCCAGTAGTACCGGGACAGGGGTAACTGAAGCTTTCTTT
>-|TRBV5-8|-|TRBJ2-7
CASSRDLTYEQYF
TGTGCCAGCAGCAGGGACTTGACCTACGAGCAGTACTTC
>-|TRBV19|-|TRBJ2-3
CASSMDYTTDTQYF
TGTGCCAGTAGCATGGACTACACCACAGATACGCAGTATTTT
>TRBD1|TRBV29-1|medium-sized|TRBJ2-7
CSVQHRGFHNYEQYF
TGCAGCGTTCAGCACAGGGGGTTCCATAACTACGAGCAGTACTTC
>-|TRBV7-2|-|TRBJ2-7
CASSLGAPYEQYF
TGTGCCAGCAGCCTAGGGGCCCCCTACGAGCAGTACTTC
>-|TRBV9|-|TRBJ2-1
CASSVEGNNNEQFF
TGTGCCAGCAGCGTAGAGGGGAATAACAATGAGCAGTTCTTC
>TRBD1|TRBV19|-|TRBJ1-3
CASSPRTGTSGNTIYF
TGTGCCAGTAGTCCCCGGACAGGTACCTCTGGAAACACCATATATTTT
>-|TRBV6-1|few|TRBJ1-2
CASSEHAGEFHGYTF
TGTGCCAGCAGTGAACACGCAGGGGAATTTCATGGCTACACCTTC
>-|TRBV2|-|TRBJ2-7
CASQGAAGSSEQYF
TGTGCCAGCCAGGGAGCGGCGGGGTCTAGCGAGCAGTACTTC
>TRBD1|TRBV19|-|TRBJ2-2
CASNPRGQWSGELFF
TGTGCCAGTAATCCAAGGGGGCAGTGGTCCGGGGAGCTGTTTTTT
>TRBD1|TRBV7-6|-|TRBJ2-2
CASSPGQGGYTGELFF
TGTGCCAGCAGCCCGGGACAGGGAGGGTACACCGGGGAGCTGTTTTTT
>TRBD2|TRBV10-3|-|TRBJ2-1
CAIRRASGGYNEQFF
TGTGCCATCAGAAGGGCTAGCGGGGGGTACAATGAGCAGTTCTTC
>-|TRBV5-1|few|TRBJ2-1
CASSLTGNRNEQFF
TGCGCCAGCAGCTTGACAGGGAATAGAAATGAGCAGTTCTTC
>TRBD1|TRBV12-5|-|TRBJ2-7
CASGPSRDRGGEQYF
TGTGCTAGTGGCCCCTCCCGGGACAGGGGGGGCGAGCAGTACTTC
>TRBD2|TRBV2|-|TRBJ2-1
CASSGLAGDRYNEQFF
TGTGCCAGCAGCGGACTAGCGGGGGACCGTTACAATGAGCAGTTCTTC
>TRBD2|TRBV9|-|TRBJ2-7
CASSVGVSGDYYEQYF
TGTGCCAGCAGCGTAGGAGTTAGCGGGGATTACTACGAGCAGTACTTC
>TRBD1|TRBV19|-|TRBJ2-2
CASSTRGQVMTGELFF
TGTGCCAGTAGTACCCGGGGACAGGTCATGACCGGGGAGCTGTTTTTT
>-|TRBV28|-|TRBJ1-6
CASSLFGTAGDSPLHF
TGTGCCAGCAGTTTATTCGGGACCGCGGGAGATTCACCCCTCCACTTT
>TRBD1|TRBV20-1|-|TRBJ1-1
CSARQGTEAFF
TGCAGTGCCAGACAGGGGACTGAAGCTTTCTTT
>-|TRBV5-1|-|TRBJ2-7
CASSLTGFSYEQYF
TGCGCCAGCAGCCTCACAGGGTTCTCCTACGAGCAGTACTTC
>-|TRBV20-1|-|TRBJ1-6
CSASRAYNSPLHF
TGCAGTGCTAGTCGGGCCTATAATTCACCCCTCCACTTT
>TRBD2|TRBV3-1/TRBV3-2|once|TRBJ2-1
CASSQVGLAGDNEQFF
TGTGCCAGCAGCCAAGTCGGACTAGCGGGGGATAATGAGCAGTTCTTC
>-|TRBV10-3|-|TRBJ2-3
CAISESTGTDTQYF
TGTGCCATCAGTGAGTCTACGGGCACAGATACGCAGTATTTT
>-|TRBV19|-|TRBJ2-1
CASRTRQAYNEQFF
TGTGCCAGCAGAACGCGACAGGCCTACAATGAGCAGTTCTTC
>TRBD2|TRBV10-3|-|TRBJ2-1
CAISHDVLSGGNEQFF
TGTGCCATCAGCCATGACGTGTTATCGGGGGGCAATGAGCAGTTCTTC
>TRBD1|TRBV19|once|TRBJ1-4
CASTRGPNRGEKLFF
TGTGCCAGCACGCGCGGCCCCAACAGGGGAGAAAAACTGTTTTTT
>TRBD1|TRBV27|-|TRBJ1-3
CASSPTGSGNTIYF
TGTGCCAGCAGTCCGACAGGGTCTGGAAACACCATATATTTT
>TRBD1|TRBV19|-|TRBJ1-3
CASSSGQEDTIYF
TGTGCCAGTAGTTCGGGACAGGAGGACACCATATATTTT
>-|TRBV6-5|-|TRBJ1-2
CASSATGPALYGYTF
TGTGCCAGCAGCGCTACAGGACCCGCCCTTTATGGCTACACCTTC
>TRBD1|TRBV10-3|-|TRBJ1-2
CATTGQGHGYTF
TGTGCCACGACGGGACAGGGGCATGGCTACACCTTC
>TRBD1|TRBV5-4|-|TRBJ2-5
CASTLTGEQTQYF
TGTGCCAGCACCTTAACAGGGGAACAGACCCAGTACTTC
>-|TRBV27|-|TRBJ2-1
CASSFWGRASYNEQFF
TGTGCCAGCAGTTTTTGGGGCAGGGCTTCCTACAATGAGCAGTTCTTC
>-|TRBV6-2/TRBV6-3|-|TRBJ1-2
CASSQRGYGYTF
TGTGCCAGCAGTCAAAGGGGCTATGGCTACACCTTC
>-|TRBV6-2/TRBV6-3|-|TRBJ2-1
CASSFAGRNEQFF
TGTGCCAGCAGTTTCGCAGGGCGGAATGAGCAGTTCTTC
>-|TRBV19|-|TRBJ1-1
CASQTGGRDTEAFF
TGTGCCAGCCAAACCGGCGGGAGAGACACTGAAGCTTTCTTT
>TRBD2|TRBV4-2|-|TRBJ2-1
CASSQGGGGLSYNEQFF
TGTGCCAGCAGCCAAGGAGGCGGGGGACTCTCCTACAATGAGCAGTTCTTC
>-|TRBV6-5|-|TRBJ1-2
CASRLDRDGYTF
TGTGCCAGCAGATTGGACAGAGATGGCTACACCTTC
>TRBD1|TRBV5-1|-|TRBJ2-1
CASSLGTGGYEQFF
TGCGCCAGCAGCTTAGGGACAGGGGGTTATGAGCAGTTCTTC
>-|TRBV6-5|-|TRBJ2-3
CASRNSGASTDTQYF
TGTGCCAGCAGAAATAGCGGAGCTAGCACAGATACGCAGTATTTT
>TRBD1|TRBV6-2/TRBV6-3|-|TRBJ2-2
CASSYPRTGSNTGELFF
TGTGCCAGCAGTTACCCAAGGACAGGGTCGAACACCGGGGAGCTGTTTTTT
>-|TRBV6-1|-|TRBJ2-1
CASSEQATASSYNEQFF
TGTGCCAGCAGTGAACAGGCGACAGCCAGCTCCTACAATGAGCAGTTCTTC
>TRBD1|TRBV29-1|few|TRBJ1-2
CSVGQGDGYTF
TGCAGCGTGGGACAGGGAGATGGCTACACCTTC
>TRBD1|TRBV19|once|TRBJ1-2
CASSRDRANYGYTF
TGTGCCAGTAGCCGAGACAGGGCCAACTATGGCTACACCTTC